Listed here are 27 T cell receptor beta chains from one sample, sequenced in a study of control samples from healthy donors and cancer patients. Method: immunoSEQ multiplex PCR; TCRdb's copy keeps in-frame clones and lacks some. The sample holds about 89,000 clones; over 65% are singletons and the top ten take about 2.1%. The sample taken for sequencing was blood. These receptors were obtained from a woman aged 40 to 49 in good health.

This chain links TRBV19 with TRBJ1-2; D is perhaps TRBD1 (5 bases). Germline V gene data show CDR1 as LNHDA and CDR2 as SQIVND (reference sequence). The CDR3 spans 17 residues. V was shortened by 1 base and J by 0 bases, with 15 bases between the two germline ends. The CDR3 spells CASSIVPGLPPNYGYTF. CDR3 nucleotide sequence: TGTGCCAGTAGTATAGTCCCGGGACTTCCTCCTAACTATGGCTACACCTTC.

This clone was picked up one time. The chain uses TRBV14 and TRBJ2-3, with 9 positions matching TRBD1. The CDR3 runs to 13 residues. Germline-derived CDR1 and CDR2 are SGHDN and FVKESK. V was pared by 3 bases and J by 5 bases, with 0 bases of the junction left unmatched. CDR3 sequence reads: CASSQTGGDTQYF. CDR3 DNA sequence: TGTGCCAGCAGCCAGACAGGGGGAGATACGCAGTATTTT.

In this sample, this clone turned up once. The CDR3 spells CASSRRDLTPPAEAFF. In DNA form, the CDR3 reads TGCGCCAGCAGCCGAAGAGATCTTACACCACCAGCTGAAGCTTTCTTT. The V call is TRBV4-3, the J call TRBJ1-1; D call uncertain. The CDR3 runs 16 residues. Germline V CDR1 and CDR2: LGHNA, YSLEER. With 4 bases removed from V and 6 bases from J, the gap between germline ends came to 21 bases.

CDR3 region: CASSLETGGGYGYTF. CDR3 nucleotide sequence: TGTGCCAGCAGCTTAGAGACAGGGGGCGGCTATGGCTACACCTTC. The chain combines TRBV11-3 with TRBJ1-2, with 10 bases identical to TRBD1. V lost 0 bases, J lost 4 bases, and 2 bases stayed unmatched. Germline assignment: CDR1 SGHNT and CDR2 YENEEA. The CDR3 contains 15 residues.

This clone appeared a single time. This chain links TRBV2 with TRBJ2-1; 11 bases match TRBD2. In germline, CDR1 is SNHLY, CDR2 FYNNEI. The CDR3 totals 14 residues. The trim removed 5 bases at V and 6 bases at J, leaving 3 bases unmatched. DNA of the CDR3: TGTGCCAGCAGTCCACTAGCGGGGGTCAATGAGCAGTTCTTC. This gives the protein CASSPLAGVNEQFF.

The chain recombines TRBV3-1 (or the pseudogene TRBV3-2) with TRBJ1-1; no reliable D call. This CDR3 has 12 residues. Germline values: CDR1 LGHDT, CDR2 YNNKEL (reference sequence). Trimming shortened V by 4 bases and J by 10 bases, and 13 bases separated the two germline ends. The CDR3 is CASSRAREGAFF. The CDR3 DNA sequence: TGTGCCAGCAGCCGGGCGCGTGAGGGAGCTTTCTTT.

This chain uses TRBV13 with TRBJ1-1; D might be TRBD1 (6 bases). V lost 4 bases to trimming and J lost 5 bases, with 11 bases between them. Germline assignment: CDR1 PRHDT and CDR2 FYEKMQ (reference sequence). The CDR3 covers 13 residues. In DNA form, the CDR3 reads TGTGCCAGCAGCTCCAGGGGTGGGACTGAAGCTTTCTTT. Translation gives CASSSRGGTEAFF.

V is TRBV27 and J is TRBJ1-6; D not resolved. This CDR3 contains 16 residues. Deletions cut 0 bases from V and 0 bases from J, with 6 bases between. Germline V gene data show CDR1 as MNHEY and CDR2 as SMNVEV (reference sequence). The CDR3 DNA is TGTGCCAGCAGTTTATCGCTCTTCTCCTATAATTCACCCCTCCACTTT. This encodes CASSLSLFSYNSPLHF.

The chain recombines TRBV18 with TRBJ1-2; D is unresolved. CDR1 and CDR2 (germline): KGHSH, LQKENI. Trimming cost V 3 bases and J 5 bases, with 7 bases left between them. The CDR3 totals 12 residues. CDR3 sequence reads: CASSPGLYGYTF. In DNA, the CDR3 is TGTGCCAGCTCACCCGGATTATATGGCTACACCTTC.

The chain employs TRBV6-5 and TRBJ1-1, with a weak D call TRBD1 (5 bases). V lost 0 bases to trimming and J lost 0 bases, with 8 bases between them. The CDR3 consists of 15 residues. In germline, CDR1 is MNHEY, CDR2 SVGAGI. DNA of the CDR3: TGTGCCAGCAGTTACTCGGGGCGAATGAACACTGAAGCTTTCTTT. Translating gives CASSYSGRMNTEAFF.

This clone occurred once. CDR3 bases: TGTGCCAGCAGCTTGTACGGGGATGGCGGGGAGCTGTTTTTT. Translation: CASSLYGDGGELFF. The chain links TRBV5-4 to TRBJ2-2; possibly TRBD2 for D (5 bases). V lost 1 base to trimming and J lost 7 bases, with 11 bases between them. The CDR3 runs 14 residues. Germline-derived CDR1 and CDR2 are SGHNT and YYREEE (reference sequence).

This clone was recorded at least ten times. The chain carries TRBV25-1 and TRBJ1-1; TRBD1 aligns across 7 bases. The V segment lost 1 base and the J segment 9 bases; nucleotides outside the gene matches: 8. Germline V gene data show CDR1 as MGHDK and CDR2 as SYGVNS. The CDR3 loop spans 14 amino acids. The CDR3 loop reads CASSELATGAQAFF. The CDR3 DNA reads as TGTGCCAGCAGTGAATTGGCTACAGGGGCACAAGCTTTCTTT. The variable domain in full, with the rest retrieved from reference TRBV25-1 and TRBJ1-1, is EADIYQTPRYLVIGTGKKITLECSQTMGHDKMYWYQQDPGMELHLIHYSYGVNSTEKGDLSSESTVSRIRTEHFPLTLESARPSHTSQYLCASSELATGAQAFFGQGTRLTVV.

This chain links TRBV5-1 with TRBJ2-2; TRBD2 matches 7 bases. The V gene end was trimmed by 4 bases and the J gene end by 0 bases; junction bases not matched to a gene: 9. CDR1 and CDR2 (germline): SGHRS, YFSETQ. The CDR3 extends over 17 amino acids. The CDR3 loop reads CASSLISAGANTGELFF. As DNA, the CDR3 is TGCGCCAGCAGCCTAATTTCTGCGGGGGCGAACACCGGGGAGCTGTTTTTT.

The rearrangement joins TRBV5-6 to TRBJ2-7; D is uncertain. The V gene lost 3 bases and the J gene lost 1 base, with 5 bases spanning the gap. Germline V CDR1 and CDR2: SGHDT, YYEEEE. The CDR3 loop spans 12 amino acids. CDR3 DNA sequence: TGTGCCAGCAGCTCTACTTCCTACGAGCAGTACTTC. It encodes CASSSTSYEQYF.

The V gene is TRBV7-3, the J gene TRBJ2-1, with 8 bases aligning to TRBD1. The length of the CDR3 is 17 residues. Germline V lookup: CDR1 SGHTA, CDR2 FQGTGA. Trimming removed 5 bases from V and 7 bases from J; junction bases left unmatched: 16. The CDR3, as DNA: TGTGCCAGCAGCCTCAGGGGGCTGCCATCGGAGGGAAATGAGCAGTTCTTC. Translation gives CASSLRGLPSEGNEQFF.

This chain connects TRBV7-2 to TRBJ2-3, with TRBD2 as a possible D gene (5 bases). The CDR3 contains 15 residues. The germline gives CDR1 SGHTA, CDR2 FQGNSA. V shed 1 base and J shed 0 bases, with 8 bases lying between them. As DNA, the CDR3 is TGTGCCAGCAGCTTAGTAGCGCCCAGCACAGATACGCAGTATTTT. Its protein is CASSLVAPSTDTQYF.

The chain couples TRBV5-8 to TRBJ2-2; 7 nucleotides align to TRBD1. Looked up from germline, CDR1 is SGHTS and CDR2 is YDEGEE. Trimming cost V 4 bases and J 4 bases; bases outside gene matches: 10. This CDR3 spans 16 amino acids. DNA for the CDR3: TGTGCCAGCAGCCAGAGAGGGGGCAGGGGCACCGGGGAGCTGTTTTTT. The encoded protein is CASSQRGGRGTGELFF.

The rearrangement links TRBV7-9 to TRBJ1-1, with unresolved D. Germline values: CDR1 SEHNR, CDR2 FQNEAQ (reference sequence). V was pared by 5 bases and J by 10 bases, with 17 bases between. The CDR3 has 13 residues. The CDR3 loop is CASSRKWAPRAFF. The CDR3, as DNA: TGTGCCAGCAGCCGTAAATGGGCCCCGAGAGCTTTCTTT.

V is TRBV4-1 and J is TRBJ1-2; the D gene is possibly TRBD1 (6 bases). The CDR3 runs 19 residues. V lost 0 bases and J lost 6, with 26 bases in between. CDR1 is MGHRA and CDR2 is YSYEKL in the germline V gene. This CDR3 is CASSQDHRDSTRLSHGYTF. CDR3 nucleotide sequence: TGCGCCAGCAGCCAAGATCACAGGGACTCTACTAGACTAAGCCATGGCTACACCTTC.

The chain links TRBV6-4 to TRBJ1-2; the D gene is possibly TRBD1 (5 bases). Germline CDR1 is MRHNA and CDR2 is SNTAGT. V was trimmed by 5 bases and J by 4 bases, leaving 14 bases between them. There are 14 residues in the CDR3. The CDR3 is CASSLERQSYGYTF. For the CDR3, the DNA is TGTGCCAGCAGTCTAGAGAGACAGAGCTATGGCTACACCTTC.

The chain has TRBV6-2 or TRBV6-3 and TRBJ1-2, with D possibly matching TRBD1 (5 bases). Trimming shortened V by 6 bases and J by 4 bases, and 9 bases separated the two germline ends. This CDR3 has 12 residues. Germline CDR1 is MNHEY and CDR2 is SVGEGT. The CDR3 DNA is TGTGCCAGCAGCTGGGACGGCTATGGCTACACCTTC. This codes for CASSWDGYGYTF.

The count of this clone is one. The chain uses TRBV5-1 and TRBJ1-1; 8 positions agree with TRBD1. The trim removed 4 bases at V and 10 bases at J, leaving 6 bases unmatched. This CDR3 comprises 12 residues. The germline V gene has CDR1 SGHRS and CDR2 YFSETQ. The CDR3 DNA sequence: TGCGCCAGCAGCCCCGGGACAGGTGGAGCTTTCTTT. It translates to CASSPGTGGAFF.

The chain employs TRBV29-1 and TRBJ1-1, with 7 nucleotides matching TRBD1. This CDR3 region has 14 residues. Germline-derived CDR1 and CDR2 are SQVTM and ANQGSEA. The V segment lost 7 bases and the J segment 1 base; nucleotides outside the gene matches: 9. In DNA form, the CDR3 reads TGCAGCGCCACAACCGGGACAGCGAACACTGAAGCTTTCTTT. This gives the protein CSATTGTANTEAFF.

The V and J genes are TRBV6-5 and TRBJ1-5; D unclear. CDR3 length: 14 residues. The V end was cut by 5 bases, the J end by 5 bases, with 13 bases between. CDR1 and CDR2 from the germline V gene are MNHEY and SVGAGI. Written as DNA, the CDR3 is TGTGCCAGCAGTCAAAGGGTTCTGGATCAGCCCCAGCATTTT. This encodes CASSQRVLDQPQHF.

The rearrangement joins TRBV18 to TRBJ2-3; no clear D gene. Per the germline V gene, CDR1 is KGHSH and CDR2 is LQKENI. This CDR3 has 15 amino acids. V shed 2 bases and J shed 0 bases, with 9 bases lying between them. In DNA form, the CDR3 reads TGTGCCAGCTCACCAGGAACAGAGAGCACAGATACGCAGTATTTT. Translated, it gives CASSPGTESTDTQYF.

This clone showed up just a few times. This chain joins TRBV5-4 and TRBJ2-7; D possibly corresponds to TRBD2 (6 bases). Germline V gene lookup returns CDR1 SGHNT and CDR2 YYREEE (reference sequence). V lost 0 bases and J lost 4, with 14 bases in between. The CDR3 consists of 15 residues. The CDR3, as DNA: TGTGCCAGCAGCTTGGGTACGGGGGAGCAGTACGAGCAGTACTTC. It encodes CASSLGTGEQYEQYF.

This clone appeared a single time. The genes are TRBV12-5 and TRBJ2-5; D is uncertain. Germline lookup yields CDR1 LGHNT and CDR2 FRNRAP. The V and J ends lost 1 base and 9 bases respectively, with 9 bases between them. This CDR3 comprises 12 residues. CDR3 region: CASGLDSRPQYF. In DNA form, the CDR3 reads TGTGCTAGTGGTTTGGATTCTAGGCCCCAGTACTTC.